Listed here are 28 T cell receptor beta chains from one sample, sequenced in a study of T cell repertoires in cytomegalovirus infection. One entry per CDR3 protein, called by TCRdb with MiXCR from the reads. Among around 120,000 distinct CDR3 sequences listed, less than 9.5% were seen once. Sequenced input: PBMCs. All receptors derive from a human donor in good health (CMV status not recorded). Some clones in this sample may be carry-over from other donors' samples.

In this sample, this clonotype turned up many times. The chain recombines TRBV2 with TRBJ2-3, with D perhaps assigned TRBD1 or TRBD2 (5 bases each). Trimming stripped 2 bases from V and 5 bases from J, with 17 bases between. Looked up from germline, CDR1 is SNHLY and CDR2 is FYNNEI. This CDR3 contains 16 residues. The CDR3 is CASSEPGRGRIDTQYF. The CDR3 region has the DNA TGTGCCAGCAGTGAACCGGGACGGGGTCGGATAGATACGCAGTATTTT.

This clonotype was seen ten or more times. The rearrangement links TRBV2 to TRBJ2-3, with a tentative D call TRBD2 (6 bases). This CDR3 has 14 residues. V lost 7 bases, J lost 0 bases, and 11 bases lay in between. Germline-derived CDR1 and CDR2 are SNHLY and FYNNEI. DNA of the CDR3: TGTGCCAGCAATTCCGGACTAAGCACAGATACGCAGTATTTT. Protein product: CASNSGLSTDTQYF.

This clonotype was observed at least ten times. The chain combines TRBV7-2 with TRBJ1-5; D is unresolved. CDR1 is SGHTA and CDR2 is FQGNSA in the germline V gene. This CDR3 spans 15 amino acids. Trimming removed 5 bases from V and 5 bases from J, with 16 bases in between. The chain's CDR3 is CASSQEGFRDQPQHF. The CDR3 DNA sequence: TGTGCCAGCAGCCAGGAAGGTTTTAGGGATCAGCCCCAGCATTTT.

This clonotype has just a few counts. The chain carries TRBV29-1 and TRBJ1-2, with TRBD1 identical over 10 bases. V was clipped by 7 bases and J by 4 bases; unmatched bases: 9. CDR1 and CDR2 (germline): SQVTM, ANQGSEA. The CDR3 spans 14 residues. CDR3 sequence reads: CSASPGQGSYGYTF. CDR3 bases: TGCAGCGCATCCCCGGGACAGGGGAGCTATGGCTACACCTTC.

This clonotype was found many times. This chain uses TRBV7-2 with TRBJ2-7; TRBD2 matches at 12 bases. Germline assignment: CDR1 SGHTA and CDR2 FQGNSA. This CDR3 has 15 amino acids. J lost 4 bases, V lost 5 bases, and 6 bases had no gene match. This CDR3 reads CASSRRTSGAYEQYF. The CDR3 nucleotides are TGTGCCAGCAGCCGCCGGACTAGCGGGGCGTACGAGCAGTACTTC.

This sequence joins TRBV29-1 and TRBJ2-7, with D maybe TRBD1 (6 bases). Germline CDR1 and CDR2: SQVTM and ANQGSEA. This CDR3 region has 12 residues. Trimming pared 3 bases from V and 2 bases from J, leaving 8 bases between. The CDR3 spells CSVEGATYEQYF. The CDR3 DNA reads TGCAGCGTTGAGGGGGCCACCTACGAGCAGTACTTC.

This clonotype was detected only a few times. This chain joins TRBV20-1 and TRBJ2-7; D tentatively fits TRBD1 or TRBD2 (5 bases each). Germline CDR1 reads DFQATT; CDR2 reads SNEGSKA (reference sequence). CDR3 length equals 12 residues. V dropped 4 bases and J dropped 6 bases, with 13 bases sitting between them. Here the CDR3 DNA reads TGCAGTGCTACCCAACCAGGGAGCGAGCAGTACTTC. This translates into CSATQPGSEQYF.

This clonotype was detected a few times. The gene calls are TRBV25-1 and TRBJ1-2; 7 nucleotides match TRBD1. Germline CDR1 reads MGHDK; CDR2 reads SYGVNS. The CDR3 consists of 16 residues. Trimming removed 5 bases from V and 4 bases from J; junction bases left unmatched: 13. The CDR3 sequence: CASSIGDSRDFYGYTF. DNA for the CDR3: TGTGCCAGCAGTATTGGGGACAGTCGGGACTTCTATGGCTACACCTTC.

This clonotype was seen ten or more times. The chain's CDR3 is CASSQGRGALPVGEQYF. The CDR3 coding sequence is TGTGCCAGCAGCCAAGGACGGGGGGCTCTACCCGTCGGCGAGCAGTACTTC. The V call is TRBV3-1, the J call TRBJ2-7, with D tentatively TRBD2 (7 bases). The CDR3 runs to 17 residues. In germline, CDR1 is LGHDT, CDR2 YNNKEL (reference sequence). Trimming took off 1 base at V and 6 bases at J, with 22 bases between the two ends.

The chain is built from TRBV25-1 and TRBJ2-5, with D perhaps TRBD1 or TRBD2 (6 bases each). The CDR3 loop spans 15 amino acids. V was pared by 9 bases and J by 0 bases, with 17 bases between. Per the germline V gene, CDR1 is MGHDK and CDR2 is SYGVNS. CDR3 loop: CASRAGQGYQETQYF. In DNA form, the CDR3 reads TGTGCCAGTAGGGCGGGGCAGGGGTACCAAGAGACCCAGTACTTC.

This clonotype was seen repeatedly, ten times or more. The chain uses TRBV7-8 and TRBJ2-3; possibly TRBD1 for D (6 bases). This CDR3 is built from 20 residues. Trimming stripped 3 bases from V and 3 bases from J, with 28 bases between. Germline CDR1 and CDR2: SGHVS and FQNEAQ. The CDR3 is CASSFLGGANAGSFTDTQYF. As DNA, the CDR3 is TGTGCCAGCAGCTTCCTAGGGGGAGCAAATGCAGGGAGTTTTACAGATACGCAGTATTTT.

At least ten counts were recorded for this clonotype. The V gene is TRBV7-8, the J gene TRBJ1-6; 7 nucleotides line up with TRBD1. V shed 5 bases and J 2 bases; nucleotides not matched to a gene: 3. The CDR3 spans 15 residues. The germline gives CDR1 SGHVS, CDR2 FQNEAQ. CDR3 DNA sequence: TGTGCCAGCAGCCTCGGACAGGCCTATAATTCACCCCTCCACTTT. It is translated as CASSLGQAYNSPLHF.

At least ten counts were recorded for this clonotype. The V call is TRBV7-9, the J call TRBJ1-5; no clear D. Germline V lookup: CDR1 SEHNR, CDR2 FQNEAQ (reference sequence). V lost 1 base and J lost 6, with 7 bases in between. There are 13 residues in the CDR3. For the CDR3, the DNA is TGTGCCAGCAGCTTAGAAAACGGTCAGCCCCAGCATTTT. Residues: CASSLENGQPQHF.

This clonotype was recorded many times. The genes are TRBV7-2 and TRBJ1-2; D is undetermined. Germline CDR1 and CDR2: SGHTA and FQGNSA. V lost 1 base to trimming and J lost 2 bases, with 8 bases between them. The CDR3 is 14 amino acids. This chain's CDR3 is CASSLVLDNYGYTF. The DNA of the CDR3 is TGTGCCAGCAGCTTAGTTTTGGACAACTATGGCTACACCTTC.

The rearrangement uses TRBV20-1 and TRBJ2-1, with TRBD2 matching over 9 bases. The CDR3 totals 14 residues. V was clipped by 1 base and J by 6 bases; unmatched bases: 4. Germline lookup yields CDR1 DFQATT and CDR2 SNEGSKA (reference sequence). In nucleotides, the CDR3 is TGCAGTGCTAGAGTGGCGGGGGGGCGCAATGAGCAGTTCTTC. Its translation is CSARVAGGRNEQFF.

This clonotype has ten or more counts. The V and J genes are TRBV5-4 and TRBJ2-3; D call uncertain. Trimming shortened V by 0 bases and J by 0 bases, and 8 bases separated the two germline ends. CDR1 and CDR2 from the germline V gene are SGHNT and YYREEE (reference sequence). CDR3 length: 15 residues. CDR3 loop: CASSLGTFSTDTQYF. The CDR3 nucleotides read TGTGCCAGCAGCTTGGGCACTTTTAGCACAGATACGCAGTATTTT.

This clonotype was counted a few times. The gene calls are TRBV11-2 and TRBJ2-3, with D perhaps given as TRBD1 or TRBD2 (5 bases each). Trimming stripped 4 bases from V and 5 bases from J, with 13 bases between. This CDR3 spans 14 amino acids. Per the germline V gene, CDR1 is SGHAT and CDR2 is FQNNGV. CDR3: CASSSGPWGDTQYF. In DNA form, the CDR3 reads TGTGCCAGCAGCTCGGGACCCTGGGGAGATACGCAGTATTTT.

This clonotype was seen at least ten times. The chain recombines TRBV7-2 with TRBJ1-1; D remains unclear. The CDR3 is made up of 16 amino acids. Trimming took 6 bases from V and 0 from J, leaving 17 bases between them. Germline V gene lookup returns CDR1 SGHTA and CDR2 FQGNSA. The CDR3, as DNA: TGTGCCAGCAGTATTGGCCGCGGTAACTTGAACACTGAAGCTTTCTTT. As protein: CASSIGRGNLNTEAFF.

The chain has TRBV18 and TRBJ1-1; a possible D gene is TRBD1 (6 bases). V was clipped by 1 base and J by 2 bases, with 14 bases between them. Germline V gene sequence: CDR1 KGHSH, CDR2 LQKENI. The CDR3 sequence is 16 residues long. The CDR3 protein is CASSPLSGGHNTEAFF. DNA of the CDR3: TGTGCCAGCTCACCACTAAGCGGGGGGCATAACACTGAAGCTTTCTTT.

This clonotype occurred many times. V usage is TRBV7-6 and J usage is TRBJ2-7, with D maybe TRBD1 (6 bases). Germline V lookup: CDR1 SGHVS, CDR2 FNYEAQ. V was pared by 2 bases and J by 0 bases, with 8 bases between. This CDR3 comprises 14 residues. The CDR3 nucleotides are TGTGCCAGCAGCTTACAGGGGAGCTCCTACGAGCAGTACTTC. This translates into CASSLQGSSYEQYF.

This clonotype has a count of ten or more. The V and J genes are TRBV7-9 and TRBJ2-3; D is unresolved. The CDR3 has 9 amino acids. Deletions cut 8 bases from V and 6 bases from J, with 3 bases between. CDR1 and CDR2 from the germline V gene are SEHNR and FQNEAQ (reference sequence). The CDR3 DNA sequence: TGTGCCAGCGGGGATACGCAGTATTTT. Its translation is CASGDTQYF.

This clonotype came up many times. The chain joins TRBV29-1 to TRBJ2-3; D unresolved. This CDR3 has 16 amino acids. The germline V gene has CDR1 SQVTM and CDR2 ANQGSEA. Trimming took off 0 bases at V and 0 bases at J, with 13 bases between the two ends. CDR3 DNA sequence: TGCAGCGTTGAAGATAGGTGGGAACCGAGCACAGATACGCAGTATTTT. As protein: CSVEDRWEPSTDTQYF.

This clonotype showed up many times. Here the CDR3 reads CASSSMGGLNTEAFF. CDR3 sequence (DNA): TGTGCCAGCAGTAGTATGGGGGGCCTGAACACTGAAGCTTTCTTT. J is TRBJ1-1 and V is TRBV28; D is possibly TRBD1 (6 bases). The CDR3 length is 15 residues. Germline lookup yields CDR1 MDHEN and CDR2 SYDVKM. Trimming cost V 5 bases and J 0 bases, with 13 bases left between them.

The chain employs TRBV30 and TRBJ1-1, with D unresolved. CDR1 GTSNPN and CDR2 SVGIG come from the germline V gene (reference sequence). Deletions cut 1 base from V and 0 bases from J, with 6 bases between. This CDR3 contains 13 residues. CDR3: CAWSGGMNTEAFF. The CDR3 region has the DNA TGTGCCTGGAGTGGCGGCATGAACACTGAAGCTTTCTTT.

This clonotype was seen at least ten times. This chain connects TRBV19 to TRBJ2-1; 7 bases agree with TRBD1. The trim removed 3 bases at V and 0 bases at J, leaving 2 bases unmatched. The length of the CDR3 is 15 residues. Germline V gene data show CDR1 as LNHDA and CDR2 as SQIVND (reference sequence). CDR3: CASSMAGGSYNEQFF. Here the CDR3 DNA reads TGTGCCAGTAGTATGGCAGGGGGCTCCTACAATGAGCAGTTCTTC.

In its sample, this clonotype was seen many times. This sequence joins TRBV28 and TRBJ1-1, with 11 bases identical to TRBD1. CDR1 is MDHEN and CDR2 is SYDVKM in the germline V gene. The J segment lost 6 bases and the V segment lost 7 bases, leaving 13 bases of the junction unmatched. The CDR3 runs 16 residues. The CDR3 bases are TGTGCCAGCAATTACTTGCGGACAGGGGGCGGTTCTGAAGCTTTCTTT. As protein: CASNYLRTGGGSEAFF.

At least ten counts were recorded for this clonotype. The chain is built from TRBV6-5 and TRBJ2-7; 8 nucleotides align to TRBD1. With 5 bases clipped from V and 3 bases from J, the junction kept 3 bases outside the gene matches. Germline CDR1 reads MNHEY; CDR2 reads SVGAGI. The CDR3 sequence is 13 residues long. In nucleotides, the CDR3 is TGTGCCAGCAGTAAGGGACAGGACTACGAGCAGTACTTC. Translating it yields CASSKGQDYEQYF.

This clonotype has only a few counts. The chain couples TRBV20-1 to TRBJ1-1; no definite D call. This CDR3 spans 13 amino acids. The germline V gene has CDR1 DFQATT and CDR2 SNEGSKA (reference sequence). V lost 6 bases, J lost 1 base, and 12 bases lay in between. Written as DNA, the CDR3 is TGCAGTGCCCTACCCTCAGGGAACACTGAAGCTTTCTTT. It specifies CSALPSGNTEAFF.